These T cell receptor beta chains were read from a single sample in a study of blood T cell repertoires in COVID-19. The assay was immunoSEQ multiplex PCR, and TCRdb's table has in-frame clones only and misses some. In the table there are 350,000 to 450,000 clones, approximately 89% of which are singletons. Sequenced sample: peripheral blood. These receptors came from a woman between 40 and 55 years old with COVID-19, enrolled during active disease. Both conserved end residues are part of each CDR3. The D gene is left open where the match is weak. Size is stated for part of the rows, as once, few or many counts, or as a class when the clone is expanded.

D: TRBD1
size: few
J: TRBJ1-4
V: TRBV7-2
DNA: TGTGCCAGCACCCTGGACAGGGGGAAAAATGAAAAACTGTTTTTT
CDR3: CASTLDRGKNEKLFF

D: TRBD1
size: NA
J: TRBJ2-7
V: TRBV7-7
DNA: TGTGCTAGCAGTGCCATGACCGGGACAGGGGGCAAGCAGTACTTC
CDR3: CASSAMTGTGGKQYF

D: NA
size: NA
J: TRBJ1-6
V: TRBV6-4
DNA: TGTGCCAGCAGTGAACAGGTGAATTCACCCCTCCACTTT
CDR3: CASSEQVNSPLHF

D: NA
size: NA
J: TRBJ2-6
V: TRBV4-3
DNA: TGCGCCAGCAGCCAAGATTTGCCCGGGAATGGGGCTGGGGCCAACGTCCTGACTTTC
CDR3: CASSQDLPGNGAGANVLTF

D: NA
size: NA
J: TRBJ1-3
V: TRBV7-9
DNA: TGTGCCAGCAGCTTCGGAGGGGGGGGTGGAAACACCATATATTTT
CDR3: CASSFGGGGGNTIYF

D: NA
size: NA
J: TRBJ2-6
V: TRBV7-2
DNA: TGTGCCAGCACTGGGCCGTCCGGGGCCAACGTCCTGACTTTC
CDR3: CASTGPSGANVLTF

D: TRBD1
size: NA
J: TRBJ1-2
V: TRBV30
DNA: TGTGCCTGGAGTTCGGAGGGACAGGGGGTTCTATACTTC
CDR3: CAWSSEGQGVLYF

D: TRBD1
size: once
J: TRBJ2-5
V: TRBV6-6
DNA: TGTGCCAGCAGTTTCACAGGGGGTCTAGAGACCCAGTACTTC
CDR3: CASSFTGGLETQYF

D: TRBD1
size: NA
J: TRBJ2-7
V: TRBV7-2
DNA: TGTGCCAGCAGCGCCCGGTCAGGACAGGGGGCCTACGAGCAGTACTTC
CDR3: CASSARSGQGAYEQYF

D: NA
size: NA
J: TRBJ2-2
V: TRBV5-1
DNA: TGCGCCAGCAGTGACCAGGTGAACACCGGGGAGCTGTTTTTT
CDR3: CASSDQVNTGELFF

D: NA
size: NA
J: TRBJ2-7
V: TRBV28
DNA: TGTGCCAGCAGTTTTTTTTCCCGGACTATCCAGTACTTC
CDR3: CASSFFSRTIQYF

D: TRBD2
size: NA
J: TRBJ2-1
V: TRBV5-6
DNA: TGTGCCAGCAGCTTCGGGCTGACTAGCGGCTACAATGAGCAGTTCTTC
CDR3: CASSFGLTSGYNEQFF

D: NA
size: NA
J: TRBJ1-2
V: TRBV4-3
DNA: TGCGCCAGCAGCCAAGCGGGCGGGTCTAACTATGGCTACACCTTC
CDR3: CASSQAGGSNYGYTF